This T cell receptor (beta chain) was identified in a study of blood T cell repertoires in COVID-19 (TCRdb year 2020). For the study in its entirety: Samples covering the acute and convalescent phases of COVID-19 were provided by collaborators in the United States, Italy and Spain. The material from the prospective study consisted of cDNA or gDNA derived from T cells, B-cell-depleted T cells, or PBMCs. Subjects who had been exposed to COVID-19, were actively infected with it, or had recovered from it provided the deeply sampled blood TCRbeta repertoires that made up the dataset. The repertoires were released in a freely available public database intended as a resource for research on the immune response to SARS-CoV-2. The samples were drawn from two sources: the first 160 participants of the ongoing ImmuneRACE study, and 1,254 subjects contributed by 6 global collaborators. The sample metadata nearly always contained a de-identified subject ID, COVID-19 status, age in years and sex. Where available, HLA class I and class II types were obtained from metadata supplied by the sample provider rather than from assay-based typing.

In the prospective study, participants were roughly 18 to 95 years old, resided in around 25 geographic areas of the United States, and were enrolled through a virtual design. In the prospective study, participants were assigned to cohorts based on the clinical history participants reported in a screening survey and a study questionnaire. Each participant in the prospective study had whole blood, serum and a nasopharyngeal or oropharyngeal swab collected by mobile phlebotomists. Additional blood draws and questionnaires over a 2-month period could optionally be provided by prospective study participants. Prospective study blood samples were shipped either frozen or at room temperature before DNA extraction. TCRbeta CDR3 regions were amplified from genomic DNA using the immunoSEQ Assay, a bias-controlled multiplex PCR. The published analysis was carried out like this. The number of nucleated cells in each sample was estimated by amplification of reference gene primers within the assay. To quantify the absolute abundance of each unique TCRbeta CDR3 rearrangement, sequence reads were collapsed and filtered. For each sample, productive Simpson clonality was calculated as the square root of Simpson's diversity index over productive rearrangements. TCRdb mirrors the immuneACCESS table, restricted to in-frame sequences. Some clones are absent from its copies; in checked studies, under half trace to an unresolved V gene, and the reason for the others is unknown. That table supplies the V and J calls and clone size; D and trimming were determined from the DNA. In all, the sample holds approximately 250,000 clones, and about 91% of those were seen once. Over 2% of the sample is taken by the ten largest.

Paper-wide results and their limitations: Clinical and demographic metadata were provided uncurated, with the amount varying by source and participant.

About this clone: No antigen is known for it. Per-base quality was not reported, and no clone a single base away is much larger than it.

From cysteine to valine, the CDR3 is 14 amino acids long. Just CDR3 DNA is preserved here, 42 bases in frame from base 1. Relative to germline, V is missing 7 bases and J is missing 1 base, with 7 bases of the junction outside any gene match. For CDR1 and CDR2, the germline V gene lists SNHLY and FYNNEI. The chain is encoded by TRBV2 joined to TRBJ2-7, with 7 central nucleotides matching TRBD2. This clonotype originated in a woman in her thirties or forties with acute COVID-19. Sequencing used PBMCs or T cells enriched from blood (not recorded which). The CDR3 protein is CASMLTSASYEQYV. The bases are TGTGCCAGCATGCTAACTAGCGCATCCTACGAGCAGTACGTC.